Presented here are 26 T cell receptor beta chains from one specimen sequenced in a study of blood T cells in healthy people across ages. For the second PCR, which ran for 7 to 11 cycles, a sample-barcoded 5' primer and a J-beta primer mix were used. In TCRdb, the 5' RACE reads were re-called with MiXCR into one record per CDR3 protein. The sample records roughly 930,000 distinct CDR3 sequences, around 48% being singletons. Material: blood. These receptors all come from a man in his thirties or forties in good health.

V is TRBV29-1 and J is TRBJ2-1; no clear D. Germline V CDR1 and CDR2: SQVTM, ANQGSEA. V was pared by 1 base and J by 10 bases, with 11 bases between. The CDR3 has 12 residues. The CDR3 spells CSVEGEVPEQFF. The CDR3 DNA follows: TGCAGCGTTGAAGGGGAAGTACCCGAGCAGTTCTTC.

This clonotype was recorded at least ten times. The J gene is TRBJ2-1, the V gene TRBV29-1, with 7 bases identical to TRBD1. The CDR3 spans 14 residues. Germline values: CDR1 SQVTM, CDR2 ANQGSEA. Trimming removed 8 bases from V and 1 base from J; junction bases left unmatched: 8. This chain's CDR3 is CSFYRGSSYNEQFF. The DNA for the CDR3 is TGCAGCTTTTACAGGGGATCGTCCTACAATGAGCAGTTCTTC.

The chain employs TRBV4-2 and TRBJ1-2; no clear D gene. The germline V and J ends were trimmed by 0 bases and 4 bases, with 12 bases remaining between them. The CDR3 sequence is 15 residues long. The germline gives CDR1 LGHNA, CDR2 YNFKEQ. The DNA for the CDR3 is TGTGCCAGCAGCCAAGATTTGTTAGACGGCTATGGCTACACCTTC. Encoded protein: CASSQDLLDGYGYTF.

CDR3 in DNA: TGTGCCAGCACTAGTTTAGGGGCGGTGAAGACCCAGTACTTC. Protein sequence: CASTSLGAVKTQYF. The rearrangement links TRBV27 to TRBJ2-5; D might be TRBD1 (5 bases). This CDR3 contains 14 residues. From germline, CDR1 is MNHEY and CDR2 SMNVEV (reference sequence). V was trimmed by 7 bases and J by 6 bases, leaving 18 bases between them.

This clonotype was counted a few times. V is TRBV27 and J is TRBJ1-2; 9 bases agree with TRBD1. The CDR3 totals 14 residues. V was pared by 4 bases and J by 4 bases, with 4 bases of the junction left unmatched. CDR1 and CDR2 from the germline V gene are MNHEY and SMNVEV (reference sequence). This CDR3 reads CASSSRQGVYGYTF. Written as DNA, the CDR3 is TGTGCCAGCAGTTCCAGACAGGGGGTCTATGGCTACACCTTC.

The chain combines TRBV5-1 with TRBJ1-2; 8 bases are a match to TRBD1. Germline loops: CDR1 SGHRS, CDR2 YFSETQ. V lost 4 bases, J lost 11 bases, and 16 bases stayed unmatched. This CDR3 is 15 amino acids long. Here the CDR3 DNA reads TGCGCCAGCAGCGAGACGTCCGGGACAGGCTTCGATTACACCTTC. Translating it yields CASSETSGTGFDYTF.

This clonotype was detected a few times. V gene TRBV29-1 combines with J gene TRBJ2-7; a weak D match, TRBD1 (5 bases). V dropped 3 bases and J dropped 2 bases, with 8 bases sitting between them. Per germline, CDR1 SQVTM and CDR2 ANQGSEA. This CDR3 spans 12 amino acids. CDR3 region: CSVEVGAYEQYF. The CDR3 DNA sequence: TGCAGCGTTGAGGTAGGGGCCTACGAGCAGTACTTC.

In the case of this clonotype: This may arise from a read error, as a much more abundant clone is one base away. This chain uses TRBV7-2 with TRBJ2-5, with D uncertain. V lost 1 base to trimming and J lost 11 bases, with 14 bases between them. Germline CDR1 and CDR2: SGHTA and FQGNSA. This CDR3 is 13 amino acids long. CDR3 DNA sequence: TGTGCCAGCAGCTTAGATAGGTACAATGAGCAGTACTTC. Translation gives CASSLDRYNEQYF.

V gene TRBV4-2 combines with J gene TRBJ2-5, with TRBD2 matching over 8 bases. This CDR3 region has 16 residues. The V segment lost 4 bases and the J segment 0 bases; nucleotides outside the gene matches: 7. Germline V CDR1 and CDR2: LGHNA, YNFKEQ. The CDR3 here is CASSPTSGAYQETQYF. The CDR3 DNA reads TGTGCCAGCAGCCCCACTAGCGGAGCCTACCAAGAGACCCAGTACTTC.

CDR3 protein: CASSVVRNLMNTEAFF. CDR3 DNA sequence: TGTGCCAGCAGCGTAGTCCGCAATTTAATGAACACTGAAGCTTTCTTT. The chain is built from TRBV9 and TRBJ1-1; unclear D gene. Germline CDR1 reads SGDLS; CDR2 reads YYNGEE. V was trimmed by 0 bases and J by 0 bases, leaving 12 bases between them. CDR3 length equals 16 residues.

The V gene is TRBV28, the J gene TRBJ2-5; D might be TRBD2 (5 bases). Germline CDR1 and CDR2: MDHEN and SYDVKM. Deletions cut 5 bases from V and 3 bases from J, with 13 bases between. The CDR3 contains 14 residues. The chain's CDR3 is CASSPADWEETQYF. In DNA form, the CDR3 reads TGTGCCAGCAGTCCCGCGGACTGGGAAGAGACCCAGTACTTC.

The V call is TRBV29-1, the J call TRBJ2-7; TRBD2 is a possible D gene (6 bases). V was clipped by 3 bases and J by 0 bases, with 18 bases between them. The CDR3 sequence is 16 residues long. CDR1 SQVTM and CDR2 ANQGSEA come from the germline V gene. The CDR3 DNA sequence: TGCAGCGTTGACGGGATTGGGGGGTTCAGCTCCTACGAGCAGTACTTC. Protein product: CSVDGIGGFSSYEQYF.

CDR3 nucleotides: TGTGCCAGCAGTGCATGGGGGATCGGTGAAGCTTTCTTT. As protein: CASSAWGIGEAFF. The chain couples TRBV6-5 to TRBJ1-1; weak D call: TRBD1 (5 bases). The CDR3 contains 13 residues. The V end lost 5 bases, the J end lost 7 bases, and 14 bases lay between the germline ends. From germline, CDR1 is MNHEY and CDR2 SVGAGI.

The gene calls are TRBV5-5 and TRBJ2-5; TRBD2 matches at 12 bases. Germline loops: CDR1 SGHKS, CDR2 YYEKEE (reference sequence). The CDR3 runs 17 residues. Trimming at V came to 2 bases and at J to 11 bases, leaving 16 bases not matched to a gene. The CDR3 loop reads CASSLIPGTSGHNEQYF. Written as DNA, the CDR3 is TGTGCCAGCAGCTTAATCCCCGGGACTAGCGGGCACAATGAGCAGTACTTC.

This rearrangement joins TRBV11-3 to TRBJ1-1; D is uncertain. The V gene lost 5 bases and the J gene lost 1 base, with 11 bases spanning the gap. Germline V gene sequence: CDR1 SGHNT, CDR2 YENEEA. The CDR3 runs 14 residues. This CDR3 is CASSPDGGNTEAFF. In DNA, the CDR3 is TGTGCCAGCAGCCCTGACGGAGGGAACACTGAAGCTTTCTTT. The variable domain in full, with the rest retrieved from reference TRBV11-3 and TRBJ1-1, is EAGVVQSPRYKIIEKKQPVAFWCNPISGHNTLYWYLQNLGQGPELLIRYENEEAVDDSQLPKDRFSAERLKGVDSTLKIQPAELGDSAVYLCASSPDGGNTEAFFGQGTRLTVV.

Many counts were recorded for this clonotype. Sequence at one end of the junction differs from germline and may be a read error. J is TRBJ2-1 and V is TRBV7-2; TRBD2 aligns across 12 bases. CDR3 size: 15 residues. The V gene's germline CDR1 is SGHTA and CDR2 FQGNSA. The CDR3 region is CASSLAGGYTNEQFF. The CDR3 DNA reads as TGTGCCAGCAGCCTAGCGGGGGGGTATACCAATGAGCAGTTCTTC.

The chain uses TRBV4-1 and TRBJ2-1; 12 bases are shared with TRBD2. The CDR3 loop spans 15 amino acids. Germline V gives CDR1 MGHRA, CDR2 YSYEKL. With 4 bases clipped from V and 9 bases from J, the junction kept 7 bases outside the gene matches. DNA for the CDR3: TGCGCCAGCAGCCTGCTAGCGGGGGGGCTCGCTGAGCAGTTCTTC. Translating gives CASSLLAGGLAEQFF.

CDR3 sequence: CASSESLGPYGYTF. Written as DNA, the CDR3 is TGTGCCAGCAGTGAATCCCTCGGCCCCTATGGCTACACCTTC. V usage is TRBV6-1 and J usage is TRBJ1-2; D is unresolved. This CDR3 region has 14 residues. Germline V gene sequence: CDR1 MNHNS, CDR2 SASEGT. V shed 2 bases and J shed 4 bases, with 11 bases lying between them.

A note on this clonotype: One end of the junction varies from germline; a read error may be responsible. The genes are TRBV7-9 and TRBJ2-3; possibly TRBD2 for D (6 bases). This CDR3 has 16 residues. Germline V CDR1 and CDR2: SEHNR, FQNEAQ (reference sequence). The CDR3: CACSLRAGGRTDTQYF. CDR3 sequence (DNA): TGTGCCTGCAGCTTAAGAGCCGGGGGTCGCACAGATACGCAGTATTTT.

This clonotype was observed a handful of times. V gene TRBV7-9 combines with J gene TRBJ1-2; D may be TRBD1 (6 bases). The germline V gene has CDR1 SEHNR and CDR2 FQNEAQ (reference sequence). This CDR3 is built from 14 residues. V was clipped by 4 bases and J by 1 base, with 10 bases between them. The CDR3: CASSSRDINYGYTF. CDR3 bases: TGTGCCAGCAGCTCTCGGGACATTAACTATGGCTACACCTTC.

The chain uses TRBV6-2 or TRBV6-3 and TRBJ2-4; the D gene could be TRBD1 or TRBD2 (5 bases each). Germline CDR1 is MNHEY and CDR2 is SVGEGT. Trimming shortened V by 5 bases and J by 13 bases, and 12 bases separated the two germline ends. This CDR3 has 11 amino acids. In nucleotides, the CDR3 is TGTGCCAGCAGTGGGACGAGGCAGCAGTACTTC. As protein: CASSGTRQQYF.

The V gene is TRBV4-3, the J gene TRBJ2-3, with no clear D. The CDR3 has 13 amino acids. Germline CDR1 is LGHNA and CDR2 is YSLEER. The germline V and J ends were trimmed by 3 bases and 5 bases, with 9 bases remaining between them. CDR3 in DNA: TGCGCCAGCAGCCAGGGATTAGAAGATACGCAGTATTTT. Translation gives CASSQGLEDTQYF.

The rearrangement joins TRBV25-1 to TRBJ1-1; possibly TRBD1 for D (6 bases). The CDR3 totals 18 residues. V gave up 4 bases and J gave up 4 bases, with 25 bases separating them. Looked up from germline, CDR1 is MGHDK and CDR2 is SYGVNS. CDR3 loop: CASSGTPGGGPRGTEAFF. Written as DNA, the CDR3 is TGTGCCAGCAGTGGAACTCCCGGGGGGGGCCCCCGGGGCACTGAAGCTTTCTTT.

This chain links TRBV20-1 with TRBJ2-5; unclear D gene. The CDR3 extends over 14 amino acids. Deletions cut 3 bases from V and 4 bases from J, with 15 bases between. CDR1 is DFQATT, CDR2 SNEGSKA, per germline (reference sequence). The DNA of the CDR3 is TGCAGTGCTAGTCGTCTGTGGCCATTAGAGACCCAGTACTTC. Amino acid sequence: CSASRLWPLETQYF.

This clonotype has a handful of counts. V usage is TRBV7-2 and J usage is TRBJ2-3; 9 bases match TRBD1. V lost 4 bases to trimming and J lost 6 bases; unmatched junction nucleotides: 8. Germline values: CDR1 SGHTA, CDR2 FQGNSA. The CDR3 has 15 amino acids. In DNA, the CDR3 is TGTGCCAGCAGCTCTTCGGGACAGGGTACGGATACGCAGTATTTT. This translates into CASSSSGQGTDTQYF.

The rearrangement uses TRBV3-1 and TRBJ2-1, with D perhaps TRBD1 (6 bases). Germline V CDR1 and CDR2: LGHDT, YNNKEL (reference sequence). V dropped 0 bases and J dropped 2 bases, with 8 bases sitting between them. CDR3 size: 15 residues. The CDR3 spells CASSQEDRPYNEQFF. Here the CDR3 DNA reads TGTGCCAGCAGCCAAGAGGACAGACCCTACAATGAGCAGTTCTTC.